This is a list of T cell receptor beta chains from one sample in a study of T cells after yellow fever vaccination. TCRdb re-derived calls from the 5' RACE reads in MiXCR, one entry per CDR3 protein. Altogether 96,000 or so distinct CDR3 sequences are present, about 8.4% being singletons, with the ten largest covering roughly 15%. This material consisted of CD8+ T cells not binding an NS4B(214-222) dextramer, sorted from PBMCs, taken approximately 15 days after the first yellow fever vaccination. These receptors came from a young man who received the YFV17D yellow fever vaccine. Each CDR3 is given with its conserved first and last residue. The order of the fields is CDR3 protein, CDR3 DNA, V gene, D gene, clone size, J gene. D genes are given only for firm matches. Part of the rows lack a size; the others show once, few, many or a class for expanded clones.

CDR3 protein: CAHLKGSGNSPLHF
CDR3 DNA: TGCGCGCACTTGAAGGGGTCAGGTAATTCACCCCTCCACTTT
V gene: TRBV5-1
D gene: NA
clone size: NA
J gene: TRBJ1-6

CDR3 protein: CASSYRDRRTVETQYF
CDR3 DNA: TGTGCCAGCAGTTACAGGGACAGGAGAACCGTGGAGACCCAGTACTTC
V gene: TRBV6-2/TRBV6-3
D gene: TRBD1
clone size: NA
J gene: TRBJ2-5

CDR3 protein: CASSSSLAGVHTGELFF
CDR3 DNA: TGTGCCAGCAGTTCCTCCCTGGCGGGGGTCCACACCGGGGAGCTGTTTTTT
V gene: TRBV6-5
D gene: TRBD2
clone size: NA
J gene: TRBJ2-2

CDR3 protein: CASGQGALWGYTF
CDR3 DNA: TGTGCCAGCGGACAAGGAGCCCTTTGGGGCTACACCTTC
V gene: TRBV2
D gene: NA
clone size: few
J gene: TRBJ1-2

CDR3 protein: CATPGLAGETQYF
CDR3 DNA: TGTGCCACCCCGGGACTAGCGGGAGAGACCCAGTACTTC
V gene: TRBV2
D gene: TRBD2
clone size: few
J gene: TRBJ2-5

CDR3 protein: CASSIRQNIQYF
CDR3 DNA: TGTGCCAGTAGTATACGCCAAAACATTCAGTACTTC
V gene: TRBV19
D gene: NA
clone size: NA
J gene: TRBJ2-4

CDR3 protein: CASSLAMFYEQYF
CDR3 DNA: TGTGCCAGCAGCTTGGCCATGTTTTACGAGCAGTACTTC
V gene: TRBV5-6
D gene: NA
clone size: NA
J gene: TRBJ2-7

CDR3 protein: CASRAGLEAFF
CDR3 DNA: TGTGCCAGCAGGGCAGGGCTTGAAGCTTTCTTT
V gene: TRBV2
D gene: NA
clone size: NA
J gene: TRBJ1-1

CDR3 protein: CASSYKINTGELFF
CDR3 DNA: TGTGCCAGCAGTTATAAGATCAACACCGGGGAGCTGTTTTTT
V gene: TRBV12-3/TRBV12-4
D gene: NA
clone size: NA
J gene: TRBJ2-2

CDR3 protein: CASSPGLAGATQYF
CDR3 DNA: TGTGCCAGCAGTCCTGGACTAGCGGGGGCGACCCAGTACTTC
V gene: TRBV27
D gene: TRBD2
clone size: NA
J gene: TRBJ2-5

CDR3 protein: CASSGDRMNTEAFF
CDR3 DNA: TGTGCCAGCAGTGGGGACAGGATGAACACTGAAGCTTTCTTT
V gene: TRBV6-2/TRBV6-3
D gene: TRBD1
clone size: NA
J gene: TRBJ1-1

CDR3 protein: CASSSRVLAGPYEQYF
CDR3 DNA: TGTGCCAGCAGCTCCCGGGTTCTAGCGGGGCCCTACGAGCAGTACTTC
V gene: TRBV11-2
D gene: TRBD2
clone size: NA
J gene: TRBJ2-7

CDR3 protein: CASSFPRLAGKETQYF
CDR3 DNA: TGTGCCAGCAGTTTTCCGAGACTAGCGGGGAAAGAGACCCAGTACTTC
V gene: TRBV28
D gene: TRBD2
clone size: few
J gene: TRBJ2-5

CDR3 protein: CASSWTGDYEQYF
CDR3 DNA: TGTGCCAGTAGTTGGACAGGGGACTACGAGCAGTACTTC
V gene: TRBV19
D gene: TRBD1
clone size: few
J gene: TRBJ2-7

CDR3 protein: CASSATGMTDTQYF
CDR3 DNA: TGTGCCAGCAGCGCTACAGGGATGACAGATACGCAGTATTTT
V gene: TRBV12-3/TRBV12-4
D gene: NA
clone size: NA
J gene: TRBJ2-3

CDR3 protein: CASSPTLVENTGELFF
CDR3 DNA: TGTGCCAGCAGTCCCACCCTGGTCGAGAACACCGGGGAGCTGTTTTTT
V gene: TRBV6-1
D gene: NA
clone size: few
J gene: TRBJ2-2

CDR3 protein: CSARTSGETQYF
CDR3 DNA: TGCAGCGCTAGGACTAGCGGAGAGACCCAGTACTTC
V gene: TRBV29-1
D gene: TRBD2
clone size: few
J gene: TRBJ2-5

CDR3 protein: CASSQDGTRIWAQYF
CDR3 DNA: TGTGCCAGCAGCCAAGATGGGACTAGGATCTGGGCCCAGTACTTC
V gene: TRBV3-1
D gene: TRBD2
clone size: many
J gene: TRBJ2-5

CDR3 protein: CASSLGWGGEDTQYF
CDR3 DNA: TGTGCCAGCAGCTTAGGATGGGGGGGAGAAGATACGCAGTATTTT
V gene: TRBV7-9
D gene: TRBD2
clone size: few
J gene: TRBJ2-3

CDR3 protein: CASSFGDRASSYNSPLHF
CDR3 DNA: TGTGCCAGCAGTTTTGGCGACAGGGCCAGCTCCTATAATTCACCCCTCCACTTT
V gene: TRBV28
D gene: TRBD1
clone size: few
J gene: TRBJ1-6

CDR3 protein: CASSSETVNTEAFF
CDR3 DNA: TGTGCCAGCAGTTCGGAGACGGTGAACACTGAAGCTTTCTTT
V gene: TRBV12-3/TRBV12-4
D gene: NA
clone size: few
J gene: TRBJ1-1

CDR3 protein: CASSYGGNTEAFF
CDR3 DNA: TGTGCCAGCAGTTACGGGGGGAACACTGAAGCTTTCTTT
V gene: TRBV6-5
D gene: NA
clone size: many
J gene: TRBJ1-1

CDR3 protein: CASSWTGANYGYTF
CDR3 DNA: TGTGCCAGCAGTTGGACAGGAGCTAACTATGGCTACACCTTC
V gene: TRBV12-3/TRBV12-4
D gene: TRBD1
clone size: few
J gene: TRBJ1-2

CDR3 protein: CASSPRGRGADTQYF
CDR3 DNA: TGTGCCAGCAGCCCCCGAGGTAGGGGGGCAGATACGCAGTATTTT
V gene: TRBV3-1
D gene: NA
clone size: few
J gene: TRBJ2-3

CDR3 protein: CASSQESSGTPPYEQYF
CDR3 DNA: TGTGCCAGCAGCCAAGAAAGTAGTGGGACTCCACCCTACGAGCAGTACTTC
V gene: TRBV4-2
D gene: NA
clone size: many
J gene: TRBJ2-7

CDR3 protein: CASSSPPGRGSALHF
CDR3 DNA: TGTGCCAGCAGTTCCCCTCCGGGTAGGGGTTCGGCCCTCCACTTT
V gene: TRBV28
D gene: NA
clone size: few
J gene: TRBJ1-6

CDR3 protein: CASSLLGQGAADTQYF
CDR3 DNA: TGTGCCAGCAGCTTACTAGGCCAGGGGGCTGCAGATACGCAGTATTTT
V gene: TRBV7-3
D gene: TRBD1
clone size: many
J gene: TRBJ2-3

CDR3 protein: CASSQARGGELFF
CDR3 DNA: TGCGCCAGCAGCCAAGCAAGGGGCGGGGAGCTGTTTTTT
V gene: TRBV4-1
D gene: NA
clone size: many
J gene: TRBJ2-2

CDR3 protein: CASSLGQGGEQFF
CDR3 DNA: TGCGCCAGCAGCCTGGGGCAAGGGGGTGAGCAGTTCTTC
V gene: TRBV5-1
D gene: NA
clone size: many
J gene: TRBJ2-1

CDR3 protein: CASSEYEETGYTF
CDR3 DNA: TGTGCCAGCAGTGAATACGAGGAAACCGGCTACACCTTC
V gene: TRBV25-1
D gene: NA
clone size: NA
J gene: TRBJ1-2

CDR3 protein: CASSRQGGRQETQYF
CDR3 DNA: TGCGCCAGCAGCCGACAGGGAGGACGGCAAGAGACCCAGTACTTC
V gene: TRBV4-1
D gene: NA
clone size: few
J gene: TRBJ2-5

CDR3 protein: CASSLDTGGELFF
CDR3 DNA: TGTGCCAGCAGTTTAGATACAGGAGGGGAGCTGTTTTTT
V gene: TRBV12-3/TRBV12-4
D gene: NA
clone size: few
J gene: TRBJ2-2

CDR3 protein: CASSLASRATNEKLFF
CDR3 DNA: TGTGCCAGCAGCTTAGCTTCCCGAGCAACTAATGAAAAACTGTTTTTT
V gene: TRBV7-2
D gene: NA
clone size: NA
J gene: TRBJ1-4

CDR3 protein: CASSPDSRSSYNSPLHF
CDR3 DNA: TGCGCCAGCAGCCCGGACTCACGGAGCTCCTATAATTCACCCCTCCACTTT
V gene: TRBV4-1
D gene: NA
clone size: few
J gene: TRBJ1-6

CDR3 protein: CASTVGGLTLAKNIQYF
CDR3 DNA: TGTGCCAGCACCGTCGGGGGGCTGACGCTAGCCAAAAACATTCAGTACTTC
V gene: TRBV11-2
D gene: NA
clone size: NA
J gene: TRBJ2-4

CDR3 protein: CASSQTFGGPSDTQYF
CDR3 DNA: TGTGCCAGCAGTCAGACGTTCGGGGGGCCGTCAGATACGCAGTATTTT
V gene: TRBV9
D gene: NA
clone size: few
J gene: TRBJ2-3

CDR3 protein: CSARDREFEKLFF
CDR3 DNA: TGCAGTGCCAGGGACAGGGAGTTTGAAAAACTGTTTTTT
V gene: TRBV20-1
D gene: TRBD1
clone size: few
J gene: TRBJ1-4

CDR3 protein: CASSFTGGAGNEQFF
CDR3 DNA: TGCGCCAGCAGCTTCACAGGGGGCGCGGGGAATGAGCAGTTCTTC
V gene: TRBV5-1
D gene: TRBD1
clone size: NA
J gene: TRBJ2-1

CDR3 protein: CASSFTGAPGNSPLHF
CDR3 DNA: TGTGCCAGCAGTTTCACAGGGGCACCGGGTAATTCACCCCTCCACTTT
V gene: TRBV12-3/TRBV12-4
D gene: TRBD1
clone size: few
J gene: TRBJ1-6

CDR3 protein: CSVRDGMNTEAFF
CDR3 DNA: TGCAGCGTTAGGGACGGTATGAACACTGAAGCTTTCTTT
V gene: TRBV29-1
D gene: NA
clone size: few
J gene: TRBJ1-1

CDR3 protein: CASRAGTGTPSNQPQHF
CDR3 DNA: TGTGCCAGCAGAGCCGGGACAGGGACCCCGAGCAATCAGCCCCAGCATTTT
V gene: TRBV28
D gene: TRBD1
clone size: few
J gene: TRBJ1-5

CDR3 protein: CASSSGQGPDTQYF
CDR3 DNA: TGTGCCAGCAGTTCCGGACAGGGACCAGATACGCAGTATTTT
V gene: TRBV12-3/TRBV12-4
D gene: TRBD1
clone size: many
J gene: TRBJ2-3

CDR3 protein: CASSSQTSGGTGELFF
CDR3 DNA: TGTGCCAGCAGCTCGCAGACTAGCGGGGGTACCGGGGAGCTGTTTTTT
V gene: TRBV7-6
D gene: TRBD2
clone size: few
J gene: TRBJ2-2

CDR3 protein: CASSQEPGGQKNIQYF
CDR3 DNA: TGCGCCAGCAGCCAAGAACCGGGGGGCCAAAAAAACATTCAGTACTTC
V gene: TRBV4-3
D gene: NA
clone size: NA
J gene: TRBJ2-4

CDR3 protein: CASSEAWGNTEAFF
CDR3 DNA: TGTGCCAGCAGTGAAGCTTGGGGGAACACTGAAGCTTTCTTT
V gene: TRBV2
D gene: NA
clone size: few
J gene: TRBJ1-1

CDR3 protein: CATSITDRGQNTEAFF
CDR3 DNA: TGTGCCACCAGCATCACCGACAGGGGCCAGAACACTGAAGCTTTCTTT
V gene: TRBV15
D gene: TRBD1
clone size: few
J gene: TRBJ1-1

CDR3 protein: CASRFGTRGEAFF
CDR3 DNA: TGTGCCAGCAGATTTGGGACTCGGGGTGAAGCTTTCTTT
V gene: TRBV12-3/TRBV12-4
D gene: NA
clone size: NA
J gene: TRBJ1-1

CDR3 protein: CASSWAGGRVTGELFF
CDR3 DNA: TGTGCCAGCAGTTGGGCTGGGGGCCGCGTCACCGGGGAGCTGTTTTTT
V gene: TRBV6-2/TRBV6-3
D gene: NA
clone size: few
J gene: TRBJ2-2

CDR3 protein: CASSTVPGQPQHF
CDR3 DNA: TGTGCCAGCAGCACTGTCCCGGGGCAGCCCCAGCATTTT
V gene: TRBV7-7
D gene: NA
clone size: NA
J gene: TRBJ1-5

CDR3 protein: CASGLPGSQPQHF
CDR3 DNA: TGTGCTAGTGGTTTACCGGGGTCCCAGCCCCAGCATTTT
V gene: TRBV12-5
D gene: NA
clone size: NA
J gene: TRBJ1-5

CDR3 protein: CASSMKVAGTQETQYF
CDR3 DNA: TGTGCCAGTAGTATGAAGGTAGCGGGGACCCAAGAGACCCAGTACTTC
V gene: TRBV19
D gene: TRBD2
clone size: NA
J gene: TRBJ2-5

CDR3 protein: CASRGAGTSDEQFF
CDR3 DNA: TGCGCCAGCAGGGGGGCTGGGACTAGCGACGAGCAGTTCTTC
V gene: TRBV5-1
D gene: TRBD2
clone size: NA
J gene: TRBJ2-1

CDR3 protein: CASSYSSGDVYKETQYF
CDR3 DNA: TGTGCCAGCAGCTATAGTAGCGGGGACGTATACAAAGAGACCCAGTACTTC
V gene: TRBV7-8
D gene: TRBD2
clone size: many
J gene: TRBJ2-5

CDR3 protein: CASSLFGGRSQPQHF
CDR3 DNA: TGCGCCAGCAGCTTGTTTGGGGGGCGCAGTCAGCCCCAGCATTTT
V gene: TRBV5-1
D gene: NA
clone size: few
J gene: TRBJ1-5

CDR3 protein: CASSQTSSGGAYNEQFF
CDR3 DNA: TGCGCCAGCAGCCAAACTTCGAGCGGGGGCGCCTACAATGAGCAGTTCTTC
V gene: TRBV4-3
D gene: TRBD2
clone size: NA
J gene: TRBJ2-1